This T cell receptor (beta chain) stems from a study of CD8 T cells in ankylosing spondylitis. General study findings and limits: Ankylosing spondylitis blood appeared to be characterized by a TCR beta motif of 8 or 9 highly homologous variants.

Using quantitative 5'-RACE with molecular barcodes, the authors made TCR beta libraries. Using its own MiXCR run on the 5' RACE reads, TCRdb lists one record per CDR3 protein. The sample yields more than 150,000 distinct CDR3 sequences, roughly 20% seen once. CDR1 is SGHTA, CDR2 FQGNSA, per germline. The length of the CDR3 is 15 residues. J lost 5 bases, V lost 2 bases, and 6 bases had no gene match. As for this clonotype: Its specificity is unknown.

This chain links TRBV7-2 with TRBJ2-7; 10 bases fit TRBD2. This TCR came from a male donor under 30 with ankylosing spondylitis or in good health (not recorded which). Sequencing input: blood, either unsorted or a sorted T cell fraction (not recorded which). CDR3 region: CASSLPTSGTDEQYF. The CDR3 DNA reads TGTGCCAGCAGCTTACCAACTAGCGGGACAGACGAGCAGTACTTC.